The clone carrying this T cell receptor (beta chain) occurred a few times. The junction does not match germline at one end; this may be a read error. This sample was included in a study of identical twins. Each CDR3 protein gets one entry after TCRdb re-called the 5' RACE reads with MiXCR. Of hundreds of thousands of distinct CDR3 sequences listed, 24% are singletons. Germline V lookup: CDR1 ENHRY, CDR2 SYGVKD. CDR3 length: 11 residues. Separately, the same data were catalogued under a study of T cells expressing NK-cell markers.

Sequencing input: CD4+ T cells sorted from blood. The V call is TRBV10-3, the J call TRBJ2-1, with D unclear. The TCR comes from a woman between 18 and 29 years old in good health. The CDR3 bases are TGTGCCATCAAGGAAGTCAATGAACAGTTCTTC. It yields the protein CAIKEVNEQFF.